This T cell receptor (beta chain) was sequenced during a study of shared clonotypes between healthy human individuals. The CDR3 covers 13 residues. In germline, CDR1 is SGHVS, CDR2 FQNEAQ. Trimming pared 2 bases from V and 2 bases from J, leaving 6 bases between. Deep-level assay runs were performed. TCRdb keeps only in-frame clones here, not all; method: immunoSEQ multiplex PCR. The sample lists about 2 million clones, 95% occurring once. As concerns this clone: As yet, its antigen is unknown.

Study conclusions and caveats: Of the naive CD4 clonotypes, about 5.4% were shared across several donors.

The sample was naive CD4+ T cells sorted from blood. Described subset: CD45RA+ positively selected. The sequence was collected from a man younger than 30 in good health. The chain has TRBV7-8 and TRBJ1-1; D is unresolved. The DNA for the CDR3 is TGTGCCAGCAGCTTAATGCCTAACACTGAAGCTTTCTTT. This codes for CASSLMPNTEAFF.